This T cell receptor (beta chain) is from a study of T cell responses to AZD1222 COVID-19 vaccine. Findings and limits, study-wide: Among spike-specific TCRs, nearly half reportedly target unmutated variant regions.

This clone has just one count. The antigen remains unidentified. The CDR3 totals 16 residues. Per the germline V gene, CDR1 is LGHDT and CDR2 is YNNKEL (reference sequence). V was trimmed by 4 bases and J by 0 bases, leaving 14 bases between them. TCRdb's copy holds only in-frame clones and misses some; the assay was immunoSEQ multiplex PCR. The data hold roughly 120,000 clones, with approximately 94% observed a single time. Material: peripheral blood, obtained 28 days after the second AZD1222 dose. This clonotype originated in an adult who received the AZD1222 COVID-19 vaccine. The chain uses TRBV3-1 (or the pseudogene TRBV3-2) and TRBJ2-3; TRBD2 is a possible D gene (5 bases). The CDR3 loop reads CASSPLLGGSTDTQYF. For the CDR3, the DNA is TGTGCCAGCAGCCCCCTTCTGGGCGGGAGCACAGATACGCAGTATTTT.